Detailed here is one T cell receptor beta chain. Its antigen is currently unknown. The entry originates in a study of shared clonotypes between healthy human individuals. Findings and limits, study-wide: Of the naive CD4 clonotypes, approximately 5% were shared across a few donors. What naive subsets generally showed was a larger estimated richness than memory subsets showed.

The CDR3 is made up of 11 amino acids. The V and J ends lost 6 bases and 7 bases respectively, with 13 bases between them. From germline, CDR1 is DFQATT and CDR2 SNEGSKA (reference sequence). In the CD4+ fraction, cells were divided into CD45RA+ naive and CD45RA-negative memory subsets. Genomic DNA of each subset was evenly split across several immunoSEQ plates. Sequenced by immunoSEQ multiplex PCR; TCRdb stores in-frame clones only, minus some. The sample shows some 1 million clones, 60% to 80% of them seen only once. The V gene is TRBV20-1, the J gene TRBJ2-7; no firm D call. This clonotype was sampled from a man aged 18-30 years in good health. Sequenced material: memory CD4+ T cells sorted from blood. Stated subset: CD45RA-negative fraction. The CDR3 region has the DNA TGCAGTGCCTACGCTTTGGGGGAGCAGTACTTC. This codes for CSAYALGEQYF.